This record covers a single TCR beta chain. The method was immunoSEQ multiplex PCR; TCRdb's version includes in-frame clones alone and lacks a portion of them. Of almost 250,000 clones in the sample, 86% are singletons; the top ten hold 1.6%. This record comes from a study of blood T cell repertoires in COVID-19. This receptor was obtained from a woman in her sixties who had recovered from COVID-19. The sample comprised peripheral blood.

Here the CDR3 reads CASSLSTWNSYNEQFF. The CDR3 DNA follows: TGTGCCAGCAGCCTTAGCACTTGGAACTCCTACAATGAGCAGTTCTTC. The rearrangement joins TRBV4-2 to TRBJ2-1; the D is unclear. This CDR3 region has 16 residues. V gave up 4 bases and J gave up 0 bases, with 13 bases separating them. The germline gives CDR1 LGHNA, CDR2 YNFKEQ.